This T cell receptor beta chain was captured by sequencing in a study of human T cells and chemical hapten exposure. General study findings and limits: The donor cohort had alopecia, so its immune response may not match that of healthy people.

TCRdb analysed the RACE reads with MiXCR anew, one entry per CDR3 protein. The sample has over 300,000 distinct CDR3 sequences; approximately 5.1% are singletons. The time point here: pre-sensitization, week 0. Indicated treatment: therapeutic diphenylcyclopropenone sensitization with weekly scalp DPC. This clonotype was seen at least ten times. Its specificity is unknown. Sample: whole blood, taken in connection with sensitization to the hapten diphenylcyclopropenone (DPC). The receptor's source is a woman aged 50 to 65 with alopecia areata. Some clones in this sample may be carry-over from other donors' samples.

CDR3 sequence (DNA): TGTGCCAGCAGCTTGGGACAGGTCTCCTTTGGCTACACCTTC. Protein product: CASSLGQVSFGYTF. J is TRBJ1-2 and V is TRBV5-6; D is possibly TRBD1 (6 bases). Germline V gene data show CDR1 as SGHDT and CDR2 as YYEEEE. The V end lost 0 bases, the J end lost 7 bases, and 13 bases lay between the germline ends. There are 14 residues in the CDR3.